This T cell receptor beta chain was sequenced for a study of glioma-infiltrating T cells. There are many counts of this clonotype. Its antigen is unidentified. Using RNA template, CDR3s of TCR alpha and beta were amplified with iRepertoire arm-PCR. One-step reverse transcription and amplification started from approximately 100-400 ng of tissue mRNA or PBMC total RNA. TCRdb reprocessed the multiplex PCR reads via MiXCR and lists one record per CDR3 protein. The data hold about 99,000 distinct CDR3 sequences, with about 30% observed a single time. V was clipped by 4 bases and J by 0 bases; unmatched bases: 2. The germline gives CDR1 MNHEY, CDR2 SMNVEV (reference sequence). This CDR3 has 16 residues. Study results and caveats: Non-neoplastic patients had below-expected tissue-blood divergence, while all gliomas exceeded expectation. CDR3 overlap between tissue and blood was very small.

J is TRBJ1-6 and V is TRBV27; 8 bases align to TRBD1. The TCR comes from a human donor with low-grade glioma or glioblastoma, undergoing nonglioma brain surgery, or in good health (not recorded which). Sequenced input: glioma tissue, nonneoplastic brain tissue, or PBMCs (not recorded which). CDR3 amino acids: CASSSGQGSYNSPLHF. Written as DNA, the CDR3 is TGTGCCAGCAGTTCCGGACAGGGCTCCTATAATTCACCCCTCCACTTT.